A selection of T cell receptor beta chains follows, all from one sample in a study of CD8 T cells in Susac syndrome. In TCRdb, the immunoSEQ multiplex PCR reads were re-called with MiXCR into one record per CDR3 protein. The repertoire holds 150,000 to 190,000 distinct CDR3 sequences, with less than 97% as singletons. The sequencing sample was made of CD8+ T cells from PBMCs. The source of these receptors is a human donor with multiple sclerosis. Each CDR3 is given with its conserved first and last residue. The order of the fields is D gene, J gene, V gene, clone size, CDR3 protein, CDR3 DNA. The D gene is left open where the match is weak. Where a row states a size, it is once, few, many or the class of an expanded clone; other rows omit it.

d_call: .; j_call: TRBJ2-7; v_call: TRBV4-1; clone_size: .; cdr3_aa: CASSPIQGPFYEQYF; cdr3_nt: TGCGCCAGCAGTCCTATACAGGGTCCCTTCTACGAGCAGTACTTC
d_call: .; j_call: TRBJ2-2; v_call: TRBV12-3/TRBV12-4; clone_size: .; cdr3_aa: CASSFRDRTGELFF; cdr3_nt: TGTGCCAGCAGTTTTCGGGACCGCACCGGGGAGCTGTTTTTT
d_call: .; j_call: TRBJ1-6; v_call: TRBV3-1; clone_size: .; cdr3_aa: CASSQWGSPLHF; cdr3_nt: TGTGCCAGCAGCCAATGGGGATCGCCCCTCCACTTT
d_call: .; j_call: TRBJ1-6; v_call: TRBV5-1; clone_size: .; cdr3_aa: CASSLLGPGGGGNSPLHF; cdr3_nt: TGCGCCAGCAGCTTGCTTGGTCCTGGAGGTGGGGGTAATTCACCCCTCCACTTT
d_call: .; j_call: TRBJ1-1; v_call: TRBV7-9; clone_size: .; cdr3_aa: CASSAQGLGSEAFF; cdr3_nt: TGTGCCAGCAGCGCCCAGGGCCTGGGGTCTGAAGCTTTCTTT
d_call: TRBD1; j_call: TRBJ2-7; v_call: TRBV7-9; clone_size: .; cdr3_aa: CASSRWDRGDEQYF; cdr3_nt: TGTGCCAGCAGCCGGTGGGACAGGGGGGACGAGCAGTACTTC
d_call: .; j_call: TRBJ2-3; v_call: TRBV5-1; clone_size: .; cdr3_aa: CASSLEGPSTDTQYF; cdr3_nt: TGCGCCAGCAGCTTGGAGGGGCCTAGCACAGATACGCAGTATTTT
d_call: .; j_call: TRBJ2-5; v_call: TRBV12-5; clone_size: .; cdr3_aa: CASGLGRLWETQYF; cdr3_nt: TGTGCTAGTGGTTTGGGGAGACTGTGGGAGACCCAGTACTTC
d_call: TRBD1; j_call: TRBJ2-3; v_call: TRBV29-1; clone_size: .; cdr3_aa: CSVTGARDTQYF; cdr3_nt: TGCAGCGTAACAGGGGCCAGAGATACGCAGTATTTT
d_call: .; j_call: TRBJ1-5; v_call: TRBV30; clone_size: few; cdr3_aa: CAWSVGYQPQHF; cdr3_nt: TGTGCCTGGAGTGTTGGGTATCAGCCCCAGCATTTT
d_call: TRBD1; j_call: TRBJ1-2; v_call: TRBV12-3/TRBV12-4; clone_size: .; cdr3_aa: CASSSSDRVDGYTF; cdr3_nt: TGTGCCAGCAGCAGCAGCGACAGGGTTGATGGCTACACCTTC
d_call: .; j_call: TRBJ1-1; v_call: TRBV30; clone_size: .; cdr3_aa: CAWSGYNEAFF; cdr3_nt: TGTGCCTGGAGTGGGTATAACGAAGCTTTCTTT
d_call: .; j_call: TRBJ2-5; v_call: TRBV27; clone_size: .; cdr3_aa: CAILIRVPRETQYF; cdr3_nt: TGTGCCATCCTGATCCGGGTTCCGAGGGAGACCCAGTACTTC
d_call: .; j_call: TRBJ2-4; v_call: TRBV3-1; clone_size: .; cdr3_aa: CASSHPSGLAKNIQYF; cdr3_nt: TGTGCCAGCAGCCACCCCAGCGGACTAGCCAAAAACATTCAGTACTTC
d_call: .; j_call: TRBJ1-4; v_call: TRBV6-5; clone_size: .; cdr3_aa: CASTPSGNLNEKLFF; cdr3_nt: TGTGCCAGCACCCCTTCGGGGAACCTGAATGAAAAACTGTTTTTT
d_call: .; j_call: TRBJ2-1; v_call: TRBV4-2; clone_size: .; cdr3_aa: CASSPTRDPYYNEQFF; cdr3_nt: TGTGCCAGCAGCCCTACGAGAGATCCCTACTACAATGAGCAGTTCTTC
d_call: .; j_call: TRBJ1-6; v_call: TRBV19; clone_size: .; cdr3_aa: CASSPLSRESPLHF; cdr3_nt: TGTGCCAGTAGTCCCCTGTCCCGGGAGTCACCCCTCCACTTT
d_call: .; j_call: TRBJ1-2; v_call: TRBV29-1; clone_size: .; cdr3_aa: CSSPGGSGYTF; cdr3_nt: TGCAGCTCCCCGGGGGGTAGTGGCTACACCTTC
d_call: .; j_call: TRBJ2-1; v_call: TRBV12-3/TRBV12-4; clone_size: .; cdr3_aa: CASRRSLYNEQFF; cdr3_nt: TGTGCCAGCAGACGAAGCTTGTACAATGAGCAGTTCTTC
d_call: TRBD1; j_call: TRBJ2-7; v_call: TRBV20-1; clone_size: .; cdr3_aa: CSASGTGNSYEQYF; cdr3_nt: TGCAGTGCTAGCGGGACAGGGAACTCCTACGAGCAGTACTTC
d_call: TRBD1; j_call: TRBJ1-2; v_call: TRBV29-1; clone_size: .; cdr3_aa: CSVAGGDSNYGYTF; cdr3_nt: TGCAGCGTTGCGGGGGGGGACAGTAACTATGGCTACACCTTC
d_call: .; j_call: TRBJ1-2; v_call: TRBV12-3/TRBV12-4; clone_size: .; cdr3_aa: CASRPEGRDGYTF; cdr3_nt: TGTGCCAGCAGGCCAGAGGGGAGGGATGGCTACACCTTC
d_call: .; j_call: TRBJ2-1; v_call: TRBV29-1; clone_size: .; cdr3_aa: CSIRTPNEQFF; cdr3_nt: TGCAGCATACGGACACCAAATGAGCAGTTCTTC
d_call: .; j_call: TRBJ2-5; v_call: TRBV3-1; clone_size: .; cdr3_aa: CASSQYLPPGGETQYF; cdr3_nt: TGTGCCAGCAGCCAATACTTACCGCCCGGAGGAGAGACCCAGTACTTC
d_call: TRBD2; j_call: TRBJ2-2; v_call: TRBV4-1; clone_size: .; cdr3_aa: CASSPGGTSGEANTGELFF; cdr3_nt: TGCGCCAGCAGCCCGGGCGGGACTAGCGGGGAGGCGAACACCGGGGAGCTGTTTTTT
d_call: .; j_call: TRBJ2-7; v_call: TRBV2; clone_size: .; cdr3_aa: CASVPGTGIYEQYF; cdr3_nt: TGTGCCAGCGTGCCCGGGACGGGGATATACGAGCAGTACTTC
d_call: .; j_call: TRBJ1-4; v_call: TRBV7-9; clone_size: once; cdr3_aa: CASSLDGGEEDEKLFF; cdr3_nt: TGTGCCAGCAGCTTAGATGGAGGGGAAGAGGATGAAAAACTGTTTTTT
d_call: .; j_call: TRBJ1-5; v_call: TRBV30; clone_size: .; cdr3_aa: CAWSQDRLNQPQHF; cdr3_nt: TGTGCCTGGAGCCAGGACAGACTAAATCAGCCCCAGCATTTT
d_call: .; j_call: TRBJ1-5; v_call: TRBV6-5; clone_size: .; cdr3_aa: CASGAGSSQPQHF; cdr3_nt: TGTGCCAGCGGTGCAGGGTCAAGTCAGCCCCAGCATTTT
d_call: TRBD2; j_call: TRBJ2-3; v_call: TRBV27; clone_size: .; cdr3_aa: CASGGLASDTQYF; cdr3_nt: TGTGCCAGCGGGGGACTAGCATCGGATACGCAGTATTTT